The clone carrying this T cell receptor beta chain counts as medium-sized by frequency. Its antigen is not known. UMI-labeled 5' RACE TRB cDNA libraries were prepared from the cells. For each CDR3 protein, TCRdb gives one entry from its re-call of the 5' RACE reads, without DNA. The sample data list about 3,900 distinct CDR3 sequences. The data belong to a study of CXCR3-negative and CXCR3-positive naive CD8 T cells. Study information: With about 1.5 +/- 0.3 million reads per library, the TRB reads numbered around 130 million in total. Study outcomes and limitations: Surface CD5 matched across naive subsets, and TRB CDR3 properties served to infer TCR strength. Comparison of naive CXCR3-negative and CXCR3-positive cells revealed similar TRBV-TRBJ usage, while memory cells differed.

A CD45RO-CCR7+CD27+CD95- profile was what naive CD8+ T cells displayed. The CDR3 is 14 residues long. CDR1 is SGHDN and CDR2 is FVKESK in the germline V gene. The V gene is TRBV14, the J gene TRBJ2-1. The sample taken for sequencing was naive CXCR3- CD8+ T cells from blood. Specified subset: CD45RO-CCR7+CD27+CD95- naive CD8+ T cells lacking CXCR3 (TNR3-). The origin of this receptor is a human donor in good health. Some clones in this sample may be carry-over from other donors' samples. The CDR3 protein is CASSLRESYNEQFF.